The clone carrying this T cell receptor (beta chain) was counted at least ten times. Its antigen remains unidentified. The entry originates in a study of human T cells and chemical hapten exposure. The V and J ends lost 8 bases and 0 bases respectively, with 23 bases between them. This CDR3 has 17 residues. Specified time point: patch test 1, 2 weeks after DPC sensitization. Treatment indicated: therapeutic diphenylcyclopropenone sensitization with weekly scalp DPC. TCRdb re-analysed the RACE reads in MiXCR, keeping a single row per CDR3 protein. The table includes over 75,000 distinct CDR3 sequences, approximately 8% detected once. Whole-study findings and limits: Healthy individuals' immune responses may differ from those of donors, who had alopecia.

This receptor was taken from a woman aged 25 to 39 with alopecia areata. Some clones in this sample may be carry-over from other donors' samples. V is TRBV12-3 or TRBV12-4 and J is TRBJ2-7, with D maybe TRBD1 (6 bases). Here the sequenced sample was whole blood, taken in connection with sensitization to the hapten diphenylcyclopropenone (DPC). CDR3 DNA: TGTGCCAGCGTAATAGAGGACAGAGAGAATAACTCCTACGAGCAGTACTTC. This sequence encodes CASVIEDRENNSYEQYF.